This T cell receptor (beta chain) was captured in a study of glioma-infiltrating T cells. The iRepertoire nested amplicon-rescue multiplex PCR amplified TCR alpha and beta CDR3s from RNA. Input was roughly 95-400 ng of tissue mRNA or PBMC total RNA. Each CDR3 protein gets one entry after TCRdb re-called the multiplex PCR reads with MiXCR. The sample holds 44,000 or so distinct CDR3 sequences, approximately 20% seen once. Points on this clonotype: The antigen is not known. This sequence may be a read error, since a much larger clone differs from it by one base.

The CDR3 sequence is 12 residues long. Germline lookup yields CDR1 MDHEN and CDR2 SYDVKM. Study results and caveats: Only very few CDR3 sequences appeared in both tissue and blood.

The genes are TRBV28 and TRBJ1-5; D is undetermined. The sequence was obtained from a human donor with low-grade glioma or glioblastoma, undergoing nonglioma brain surgery, or in good health (not recorded which). Sequencing used glioma tissue, nonneoplastic brain tissue, or PBMCs (not recorded which). The CDR3 DNA follows: TGTACCAGCAGCTACCCAGATCAGCCCCAGCATTTT. Translating gives CTSSYPDQPQHF. The full variable domain, rest sourced from reference TRBV28 and TRBJ1-5, is DVKVTQSSRYLVKRTGEKVFLECVQDMDHENMFWYRQDPGLGLRLIYFSYDVKMKEKGDIPEGYSVSREKKERFSLILESASTNQTSMYLCTSSYPDQPQHFGDGTRLSIL.